This T cell receptor beta chain was recorded in a study of blood T cell repertoires in COVID-19. Original analysis: Using reference gene primer amplification, nucleated cell counts were estimated. Profiled with immunoSEQ multiplex PCR; TCRdb holds only in-frame clones, not every one. V and J calls and clone size follow that table, whereas D and trimming were derived from the DNA. The sample records around 300,000 clones, about 90% being singletons. The V gene lost 3 bases and the J gene lost 4 bases, with 16 bases spanning the gap. The CDR3 has 16 amino acids. CDR1 is MNHEY and CDR2 is SMNVEV in the germline V gene (reference sequence).

The sequenced sample consisted of peripheral blood. This receptor was identified in a woman between 40 and 50 years old with acute or convalescent COVID-19. This sequence joins TRBV27 and TRBJ2-1, with D uncertain. For the CDR3, the DNA is TGTGCCAGCAGTTTGAGGTCCCAGTCCCCTTACAATGAGCAGTTCTTC. Translation gives CASSLRSQSPYNEQFF.